A single sample is the source of the 23 T cell receptor beta chains below, sequenced in a study of vaccination effects on CD4 cells after COVID-19. Clones were sequenced by immunoSEQ multiplex PCR, and TCRdb holds only the in-frame ones, with some missing. Among roughly 64,000 clones, 72% were seen once, and the ten largest hold under 25%. Isolation of CD4+ T cells took place after 10 days of culture. These TCRs are of unknown antigen specificity. The starting material was CD4+ T cells from PBMCs cultured without peptide, obtained before COVID-19 vaccination. The source of these receptors is a human donor who had a prior SARS-CoV-2 infection.

This chain links TRBV27 with TRBJ2-3; D is uncertain. V was pared by 1 base and J by 5 bases, with 16 bases between. This CDR3 region has 16 residues. The V gene's germline CDR1 is MNHEY and CDR2 SMNVEV (reference sequence). CDR3 in DNA: TGTGCCAGCAGTTTATATTTGTGTAGGCAGGAAGATACGCAGTATTTT. As protein: CASSLYLCRQEDTQYF.

The chain recombines TRBV7-3 with TRBJ2-1; the match to TRBD2 covers 10 bases. The CDR3 has 14 residues. CDR1 SGHTA and CDR2 FQGTGA come from the germline V gene. Trimming removed 8 bases from V and 2 bases from J; junction bases left unmatched: 3. CDR3: CASSSGRAYNEQFF. The CDR3 coding sequence is TGTGCCAGCTCAAGCGGGAGGGCCTACAATGAGCAGTTCTTC.

The rearrangement uses TRBV24-1 and TRBJ2-3; 11 bases are shared with TRBD2. Germline CDR1 KGHDR, CDR2 SFDVKD. The trim removed 2 bases at V and 6 bases at J, leaving 15 bases unmatched. This CDR3 is 19 amino acids long. This CDR3 reads CATSDYTRTTSGSSDTQYF. The CDR3 coding sequence is TGTGCCACCAGTGATTACACCAGGACAACTAGCGGGAGCAGTGATACGCAGTATTTT.

This clone was found once. J is TRBJ2-2 and V is TRBV6-6; D possibly corresponds to TRBD1 (6 bases). This CDR3 contains 13 residues. Germline V CDR1 and CDR2: MNHNY, SVGAGI (reference sequence). The V end was cut by 2 bases, the J end by 6 bases, with 7 bases between. CDR3: CASSYQGSGELFF. CDR3 in DNA: TGTGCCAGCAGTTACCAGGGGTCCGGGGAGCTGTTTTTT.

J is TRBJ2-5 and V is TRBV5-1; D is uncertain. The CDR3 contains 14 residues. V was trimmed by 0 bases and J by 5 bases, leaving 11 bases between them. CDR1 is SGHRS and CDR2 is YFSETQ in the germline V gene. The CDR3 protein is CASSLVIRWETQYF. The DNA for the CDR3 is TGCGCCAGCAGCTTGGTAATTCGGTGGGAGACCCAGTACTTC.

The chain combines TRBV5-5 with TRBJ2-1; the match to TRBD2 covers 8 bases. Per germline, CDR1 SGHKS and CDR2 YYEKEE (reference sequence). CDR3 length: 16 amino acids. Trimming at V came to 0 bases and at J to 6 bases, leaving 8 bases not matched to a gene. CDR3 sequence: CASSLVWGLGSNEQFF. The DNA of the CDR3 is TGTGCCAGCAGCTTGGTATGGGGACTAGGATCCAATGAGCAGTTCTTC.

This chain joins TRBV30 and TRBJ2-5, with D possibly TRBD1 on 5 matching bases. This CDR3 contains 13 residues. Looked up from germline, CDR1 is GTSNPN and CDR2 is SVGIG (reference sequence). Trimming shortened V by 5 bases and J by 2 bases, and 12 bases separated the two germline ends. The CDR3 bases are TGTGCCTGGGTTAACAGGCGGCAAGAGACCCAGTACTTC. Translating gives CAWVNRRQETQYF.

The chain couples TRBV19 to TRBJ1-2; TRBD1 aligns across 8 bases. CDR1 is LNHDA, CDR2 SQIVND, per germline (reference sequence). The ends lost 7 bases at V and 7 bases at J; junction bases unmatched: 14. This CDR3 comprises 15 residues. This CDR3 reads CASTYRGQDSLGYTF. The CDR3 nucleotides are TGTGCCAGTACCTATCGGGGACAGGACTCCCTTGGCTACACCTTC.

The V and J genes are TRBV6-1 and TRBJ1-2; D is perhaps TRBD1 (5 bases). The CDR3 is made up of 13 amino acids. The germline V and J ends were trimmed by 2 bases and 8 bases, with 12 bases remaining between them. Germline assignment: CDR1 MNHNS and CDR2 SASEGT. CDR3 amino acids: CASSELGTGGYTF. CDR3 coding DNA: TGTGCCAGCAGTGAACTGGGGACGGGGGGCTACACCTTC.

The chain uses TRBV7-9 and TRBJ1-2, with D perhaps matching TRBD1 (5 bases). CDR1 is SEHNR and CDR2 is FQNEAQ in the germline V gene (reference sequence). V was cut by 3 bases and J by 3 bases, with 20 bases left in between. The CDR3 runs to 17 residues. In nucleotides, the CDR3 is TGTGCCAGCAGCTTTCGGACCGGCCGGGGCTGGGACTATGGCTACACCTTC. This encodes CASSFRTGRGWDYGYTF. The entire variable domain, with the rest obtained from reference TRBV7-9 and TRBJ1-2, is as follows: DTGVSQNPRHKITKRGQNVTFRCDPISEHNRLYWYRQTLGQGPEFLTYFQNEAQLEKSRLLSDRFSAERPKGSFSTLEIQRTEQGDSAMYLCASSFRTGRGWDYGYTFGSGTRLTVV.

The chain uses TRBV3-1 (or the pseudogene TRBV3-2) and TRBJ2-7; D is unresolved. Germline-derived CDR1 and CDR2 are LGHDT and YNNKEL (reference sequence). Trimming shortened V by 1 base and J by 2 bases, and 3 bases separated the two germline ends. The CDR3 has 12 residues. CDR3 amino acids: CASSQGAYEQYF. CDR3 nucleotide sequence: TGTGCCAGCAGCCAAGGTGCCTACGAGCAGTACTTC.

The chain employs TRBV29-1 and TRBJ2-1; TRBD2 agrees at 8 bases. V shed 4 bases, J shed 0 bases, and the junction held 11 bases outside the gene matches. The CDR3 consists of 17 residues. Per the germline V gene, CDR1 is SQVTM and CDR2 is ANQGSEA. As DNA, the CDR3 is TGCAGCGTTGTCGGGAGGGACTCTAAATACTCCTACAATGAGCAGTTCTTC. Translation gives CSVVGRDSKYSYNEQFF.

This clone was counted once. J is TRBJ1-6 and V is TRBV27; 8 nucleotides match TRBD1. The CDR3 has 14 amino acids. V lost 6 bases to trimming and J lost 10 bases; unmatched junction nucleotides: 8. The germline V gene has CDR1 MNHEY and CDR2 SMNVEV (reference sequence). The DNA of the CDR3 is TGTGCCAGCAGAAAGACAGGGGTATTCTCACCCCTCCACTTT. Amino acid sequence: CASRKTGVFSPLHF.

In this sample, this clone turned up once. The rearrangement joins TRBV10-1 to TRBJ2-5; no firm D call. This CDR3 spans 15 amino acids. Germline-derived CDR1 and CDR2 are WNHNN and SYGVQD (reference sequence). The ends were cut back, 0 bases at V and 4 bases at J, with 12 bases in the middle. In nucleotides, the CDR3 is TGCGCCAGCAGTGAGTCGTCGTCCAGGAGAGAGACCCAGTACTTC. Amino acids: CASSESSSRRETQYF.

The CDR3 DNA reads TGTGCCACCAGTGACTCCGGGACAGAGAATGAAAAACTGTTTTTT. Translating it yields CATSDSGTENEKLFF. The J gene is TRBJ1-4, the V gene TRBV24-1, with 7 bases fitting TRBD1. This CDR3 is built from 15 residues. Germline assignment: CDR1 KGHDR and CDR2 SFDVKD. Trimming cost V 4 bases and J 5 bases; bases outside gene matches: 6.

The V gene is TRBV10-2, the J gene TRBJ2-3; D might be TRBD1 (6 bases). Trimming removed 6 bases from V and 1 base from J, with 17 bases in between. CDR3 size: 16 residues. From germline, CDR1 is WSHSY and CDR2 SAAADI. CDR3 DNA: TGCGCCAGCAGCCCCCACTGGCCAGGGGGCACAGATACGCAGTATTTT. This codes for CASSPHWPGGTDTQYF.

This chain uses TRBV11-3 with TRBJ2-1; no definite D call. The CDR3 contains 15 residues. Trimming removed 6 bases at V and 8 bases at J, with 20 bases between. Germline V gene lookup returns CDR1 SGHNT and CDR2 YENEEA. CDR3 residues: CASSSDWTLLDEQFF. The CDR3 nucleotides read TGTGCCAGCAGTTCAGATTGGACGTTGTTGGATGAGCAGTTCTTC.

The chain carries TRBV5-1 and TRBJ2-7, with 10 bases matching TRBD1. This CDR3 has 15 residues. The germline V gene has CDR1 SGHRS and CDR2 YFSETQ. Germline trimming cut 0 bases from V and 1 base from J; bases unmatched to any gene: 1. In DNA, the CDR3 is TGCGCCAGCAGCTTGGGACAGGGGGCGTCCTACGAGCAGTACTTC. This encodes CASSLGQGASYEQYF.

This clone has a single count. The chain recombines TRBV6-6 with TRBJ1-6; D is undetermined. Germline CDR1 and CDR2: MNHNY and SVGAGI (reference sequence). This CDR3 contains 13 residues. The germline V and J ends were trimmed by 2 bases and 5 bases, with 4 bases remaining between them. The CDR3 coding sequence is TGTGCCAGCAGTTACGGGAATAATTCACCCCTCCACTTT. The encoded protein is CASSYGNNSPLHF.

This clone was seen a single time. The chain employs TRBV5-4 and TRBJ2-1, with 11 bases matching TRBD2. Unmatched junction bases numbered 7, after V lost 2 bases and J lost 6 bases. This CDR3 comprises 16 residues. Germline V gene sequence: CDR1 SGHNT, CDR2 YYREEE (reference sequence). Here the CDR3 DNA reads TGTGCCAGCAGCTTACTAGCGGGAGCGTTGGGCAATGAGCAGTTCTTC. Translating gives CASSLLAGALGNEQFF.

V and J are TRBV11-3 and TRBJ2-7; 10 bases match TRBD1. Germline CDR1 SGHNT, CDR2 YENEEA. CDR3 size: 15 residues. V trimming: 5 bases; J trimming: 5 bases; junction bases outside the gene matches: 9. CDR3 nucleotide sequence: TGTGCCAGCAGCCTTCGGGGGACAGGGGACCACGAGCAGTACTTC. This sequence encodes CASSLRGTGDHEQYF. Filled out from reference TRBV11-3 and TRBJ2-7, the complete variable domain reads EAGVVQSPRYKIIEKKQPVAFWCNPISGHNTLYWYLQNLGQGPELLIRYENEEAVDDSQLPKDRFSAERLKGVDSTLKIQPAELGDSAVYLCASSLRGTGDHEQYFGPGTRLTVT.

The gene calls are TRBV18 and TRBJ2-1; 9 nucleotides match TRBD1. The J segment lost 6 bases and the V segment lost 0 bases, leaving 9 bases of the junction unmatched. Germline values: CDR1 KGHSH, CDR2 LQKENI. The CDR3 runs 17 residues. CDR3 nucleotides: TGTGCCAGCTCACCACCGGGACAGGGAAGGTCCGGCAATGAGCAGTTCTTC. Amino acid sequence: CASSPPGQGRSGNEQFF.

This chain links TRBV3-1 (or the pseudogene TRBV3-2) with TRBJ1-1; tentatively, D is TRBD1 (6 bases). V lost 4 bases and J lost 1, with 10 bases in between. CDR3 length equals 14 residues. Germline assignment: CDR1 LGHDT and CDR2 YNNKEL (reference sequence). The CDR3 here is CASSRTATNTEAFF. In DNA, the CDR3 is TGTGCCAGCAGCCGGACAGCCACGAACACTGAAGCTTTCTTT.